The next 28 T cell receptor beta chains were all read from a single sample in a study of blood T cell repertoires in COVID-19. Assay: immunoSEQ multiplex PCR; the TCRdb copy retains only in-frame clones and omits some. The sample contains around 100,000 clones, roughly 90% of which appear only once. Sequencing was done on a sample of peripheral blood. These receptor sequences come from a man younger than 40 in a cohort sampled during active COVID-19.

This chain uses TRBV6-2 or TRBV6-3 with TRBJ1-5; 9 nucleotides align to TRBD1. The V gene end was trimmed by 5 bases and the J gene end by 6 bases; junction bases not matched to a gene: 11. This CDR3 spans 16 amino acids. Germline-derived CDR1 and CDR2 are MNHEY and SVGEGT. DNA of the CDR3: TGTGCCAGCAGTATTTTCGGGACAGGGACTGGTCAGCCCCAGCATTTT. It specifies CASSIFGTGTGQPQHF.

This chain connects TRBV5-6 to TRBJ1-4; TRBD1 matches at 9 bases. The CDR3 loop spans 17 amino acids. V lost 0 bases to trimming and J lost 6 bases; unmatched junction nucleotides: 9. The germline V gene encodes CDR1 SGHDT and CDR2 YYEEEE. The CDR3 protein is CASSLGTGVALYEKLFF. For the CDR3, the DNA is TGTGCCAGCAGCTTGGGGACAGGGGTCGCCTTATATGAAAAACTGTTTTTT.

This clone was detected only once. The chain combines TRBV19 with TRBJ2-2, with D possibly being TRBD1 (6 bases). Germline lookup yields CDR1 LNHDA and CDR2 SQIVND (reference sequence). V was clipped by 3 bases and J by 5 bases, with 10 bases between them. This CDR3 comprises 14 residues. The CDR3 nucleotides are TGTGCCAGTAGTATTCAGGGGAGAACCGGGGAGCTGTTTTTT. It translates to CASSIQGRTGELFF.

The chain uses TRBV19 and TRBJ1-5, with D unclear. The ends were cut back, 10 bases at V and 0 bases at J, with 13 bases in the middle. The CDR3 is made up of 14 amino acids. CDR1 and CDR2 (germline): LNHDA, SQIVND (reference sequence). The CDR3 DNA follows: TGTGCCACCAGGAATGAGCATAGCAATCAGCCCCAGCATTTT. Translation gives CATRNEHSNQPQHF.

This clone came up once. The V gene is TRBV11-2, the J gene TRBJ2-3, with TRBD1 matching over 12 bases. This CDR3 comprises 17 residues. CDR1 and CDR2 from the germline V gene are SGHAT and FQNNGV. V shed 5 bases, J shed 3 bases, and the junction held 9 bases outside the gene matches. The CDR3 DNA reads TGTGCCAGCAGCCCGGGGGGGACAGGGGGCCTAACAGATACGCAGTATTTT. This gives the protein CASSPGGTGGLTDTQYF.

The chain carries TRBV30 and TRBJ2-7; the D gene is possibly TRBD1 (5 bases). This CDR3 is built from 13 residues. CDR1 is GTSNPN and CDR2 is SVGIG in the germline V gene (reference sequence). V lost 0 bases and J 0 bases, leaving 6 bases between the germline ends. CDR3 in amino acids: CAWSVDTSYEQYF. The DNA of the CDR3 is TGTGCCTGGAGTGTGGACACCTCCTACGAGCAGTACTTC.

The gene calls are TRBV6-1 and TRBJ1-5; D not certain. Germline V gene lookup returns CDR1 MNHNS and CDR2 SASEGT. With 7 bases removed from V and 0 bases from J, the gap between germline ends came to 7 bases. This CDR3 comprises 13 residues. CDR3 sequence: CASTPNSNQPQHF. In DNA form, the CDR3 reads TGTGCCAGCACCCCCAATAGCAATCAGCCCCAGCATTTT.

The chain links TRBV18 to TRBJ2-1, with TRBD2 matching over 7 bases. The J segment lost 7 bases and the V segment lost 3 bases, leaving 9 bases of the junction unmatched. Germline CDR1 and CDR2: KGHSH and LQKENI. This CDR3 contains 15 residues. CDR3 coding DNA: TGTGCCAGCTCACCCAGAGGCAGGGAGGGAAATGAGCAGTTCTTC. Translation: CASSPRGREGNEQFF.

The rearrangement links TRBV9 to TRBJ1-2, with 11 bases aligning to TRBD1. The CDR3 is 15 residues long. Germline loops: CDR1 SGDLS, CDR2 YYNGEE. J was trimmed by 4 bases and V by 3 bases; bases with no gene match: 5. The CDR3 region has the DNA TGTGCCAGCAGCGAGGAGGGACAGGGGGTCTATGGCTACACCTTC. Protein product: CASSEEGQGVYGYTF.

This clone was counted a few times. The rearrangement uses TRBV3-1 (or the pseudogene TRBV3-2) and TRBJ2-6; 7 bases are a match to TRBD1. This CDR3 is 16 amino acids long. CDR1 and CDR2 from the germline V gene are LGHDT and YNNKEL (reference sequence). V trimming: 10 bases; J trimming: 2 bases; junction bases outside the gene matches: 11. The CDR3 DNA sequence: TGTGCCACAAGACCCCCCGGGACAGCTGGGGCCAACGTCCTGACTTTC. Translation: CATRPPGTAGANVLTF.

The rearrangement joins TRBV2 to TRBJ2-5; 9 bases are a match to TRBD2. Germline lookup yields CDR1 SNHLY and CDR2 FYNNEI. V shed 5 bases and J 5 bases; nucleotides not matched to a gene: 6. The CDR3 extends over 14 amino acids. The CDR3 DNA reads TGTGCCAGCAGTCCCCTAGCGGGGCCGGAGACCCAGTACTTC. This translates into CASSPLAGPETQYF.

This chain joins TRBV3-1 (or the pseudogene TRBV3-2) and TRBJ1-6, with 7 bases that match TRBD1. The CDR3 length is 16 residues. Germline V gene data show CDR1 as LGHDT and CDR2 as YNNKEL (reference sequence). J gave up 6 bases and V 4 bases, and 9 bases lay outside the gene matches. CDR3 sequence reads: CASSLGPGQFNSPLHF. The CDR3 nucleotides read TGTGCCAGCAGCCTCGGCCCGGGACAGTTTAATTCACCCCTCCACTTT.

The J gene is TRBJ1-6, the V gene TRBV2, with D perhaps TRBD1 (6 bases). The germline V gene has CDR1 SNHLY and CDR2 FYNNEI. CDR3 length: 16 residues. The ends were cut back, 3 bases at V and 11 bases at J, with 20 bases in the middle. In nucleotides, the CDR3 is TGTGCCAGCAGTGACTACCCGTATAGCGAGGGGGCACCCCTCCACTTT. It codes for CASSDYPYSEGAPLHF.

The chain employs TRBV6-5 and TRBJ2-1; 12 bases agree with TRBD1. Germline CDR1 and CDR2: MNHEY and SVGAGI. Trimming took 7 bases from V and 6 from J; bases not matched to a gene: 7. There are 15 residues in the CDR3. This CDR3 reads CASTTGTGGFNEQFF. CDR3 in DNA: TGTGCCAGCACAACCGGGACAGGGGGCTTCAATGAGCAGTTCTTC.

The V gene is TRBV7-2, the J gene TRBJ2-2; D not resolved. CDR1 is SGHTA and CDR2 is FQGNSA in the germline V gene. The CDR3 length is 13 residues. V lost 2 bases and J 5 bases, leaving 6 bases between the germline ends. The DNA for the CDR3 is TGTGCCAGCAGCTTACGCAGGACCGGGGAGCTGTTTTTT. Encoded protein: CASSLRRTGELFF.

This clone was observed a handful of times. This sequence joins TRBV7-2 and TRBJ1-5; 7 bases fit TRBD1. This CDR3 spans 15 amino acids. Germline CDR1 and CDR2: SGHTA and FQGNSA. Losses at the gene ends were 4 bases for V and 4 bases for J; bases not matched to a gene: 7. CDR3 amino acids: CASSSLTGTNQPQHF. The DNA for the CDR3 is TGTGCCAGCAGCTCCTTGACAGGGACGAATCAGCCCCAGCATTTT.

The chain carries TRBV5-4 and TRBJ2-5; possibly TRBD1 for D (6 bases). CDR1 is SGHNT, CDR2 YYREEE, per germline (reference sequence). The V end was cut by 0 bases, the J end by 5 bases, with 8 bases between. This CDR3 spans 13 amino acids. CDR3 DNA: TGTGCCAGCAGCTTGGGGCAGGGGGAGACCCAGTACTTC. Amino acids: CASSLGQGETQYF.

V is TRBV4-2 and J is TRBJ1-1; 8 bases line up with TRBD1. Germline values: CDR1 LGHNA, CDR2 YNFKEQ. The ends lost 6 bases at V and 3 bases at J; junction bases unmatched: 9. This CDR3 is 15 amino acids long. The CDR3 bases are TGTGCCAGCAGACCAGGACAGGGAGCGGACACTGAAGCTTTCTTT. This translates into CASRPGQGADTEAFF.

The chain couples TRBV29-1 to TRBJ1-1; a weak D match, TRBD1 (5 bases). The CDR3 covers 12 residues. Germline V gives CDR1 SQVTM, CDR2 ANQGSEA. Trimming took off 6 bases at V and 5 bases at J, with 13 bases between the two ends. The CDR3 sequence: CSVARERTEAFF. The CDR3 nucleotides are TGCAGCGTCGCCAGGGAAAGGACTGAAGCTTTCTTT.

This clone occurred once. In DNA, the CDR3 is TGTGCCAGCAGCCCTTTAGACAGGGGGCTTTACAATGAGCAGTTCTTC. As protein: CASSPLDRGLYNEQFF. The V and J genes are TRBV6-6 and TRBJ2-1, with 10 bases matching TRBD1. The CDR3 contains 16 residues. V was clipped by 6 bases and J by 4 bases; unmatched bases: 9. CDR1 is MNHNY, CDR2 SVGAGI, per germline (reference sequence).

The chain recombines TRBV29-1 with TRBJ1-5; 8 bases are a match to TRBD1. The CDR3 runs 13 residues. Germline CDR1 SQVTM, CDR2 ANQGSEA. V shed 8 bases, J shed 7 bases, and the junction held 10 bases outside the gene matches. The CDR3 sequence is CSYVGQGGQPQHF. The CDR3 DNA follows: TGCAGCTACGTCGGACAGGGAGGGCAGCCCCAGCATTTT.

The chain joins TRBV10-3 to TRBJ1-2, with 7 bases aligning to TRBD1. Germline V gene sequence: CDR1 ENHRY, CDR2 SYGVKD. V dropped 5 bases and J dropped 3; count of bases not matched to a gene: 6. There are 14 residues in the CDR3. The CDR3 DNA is TGTGCCATCAGTCTCAACAGGGGAGACTATGGCTACACCTTC. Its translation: CAISLNRGDYGYTF.

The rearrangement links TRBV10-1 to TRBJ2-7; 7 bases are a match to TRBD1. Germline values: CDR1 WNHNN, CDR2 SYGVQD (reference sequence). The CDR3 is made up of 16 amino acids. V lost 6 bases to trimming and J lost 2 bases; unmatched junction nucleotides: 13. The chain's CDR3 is CASRIKKQGPPYEQYF. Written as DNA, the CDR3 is TGCGCCAGCAGGATCAAAAAACAGGGGCCTCCCTACGAGCAGTACTTC.

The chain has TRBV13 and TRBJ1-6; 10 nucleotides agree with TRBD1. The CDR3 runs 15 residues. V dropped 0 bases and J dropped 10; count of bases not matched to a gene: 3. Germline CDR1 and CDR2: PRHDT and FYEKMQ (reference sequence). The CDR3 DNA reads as TGTGCCAGCAGCTTAGGCGGACAGGGGGACTCACCCCTCCACTTT. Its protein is CASSLGGQGDSPLHF.

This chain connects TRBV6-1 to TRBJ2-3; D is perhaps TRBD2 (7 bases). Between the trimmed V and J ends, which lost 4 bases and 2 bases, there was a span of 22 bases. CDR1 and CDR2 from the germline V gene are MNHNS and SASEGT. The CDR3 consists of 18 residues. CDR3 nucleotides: TGTGCCAGCAGTGCAGCGGGCGATGGACGGGGGGCCACAGATACGCAGTATTTT. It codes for CASSAAGDGRGATDTQYF.

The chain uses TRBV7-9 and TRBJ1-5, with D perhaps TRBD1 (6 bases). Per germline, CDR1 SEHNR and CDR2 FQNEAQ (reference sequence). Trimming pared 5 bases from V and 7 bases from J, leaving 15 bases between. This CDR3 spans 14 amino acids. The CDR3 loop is CASSGLRGPQPQHF. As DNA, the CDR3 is TGTGCCAGCAGCGGCCTCAGGGGCCCACAGCCCCAGCATTTT.

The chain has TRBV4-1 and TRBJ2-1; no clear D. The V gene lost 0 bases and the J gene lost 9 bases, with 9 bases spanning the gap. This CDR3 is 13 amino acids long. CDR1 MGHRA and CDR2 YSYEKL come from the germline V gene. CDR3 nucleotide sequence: TGCGCCAGCAGCCAAGACTCGAGAGGTGAGCAGTTCTTC. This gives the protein CASSQDSRGEQFF.

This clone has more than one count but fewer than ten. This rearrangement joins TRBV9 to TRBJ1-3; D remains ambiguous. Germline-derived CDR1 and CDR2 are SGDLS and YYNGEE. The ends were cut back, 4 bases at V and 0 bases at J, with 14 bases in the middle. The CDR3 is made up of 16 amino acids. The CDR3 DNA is TGTGCCAGCAGCACATATGGAGGGTCCTCTGGAAACACCATATATTTT. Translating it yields CASSTYGGSSGNTIYF. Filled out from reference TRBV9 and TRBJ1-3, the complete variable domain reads DSGVTQTPKHLITATGQRVTLRCSPRSGDLSVYWYQQSLDQGLQFLIQYYNGEERAKGNILERFSAQQFPDLHSELNLSSLELGDSALYFCASSTYGGSSGNTIYFGEGSWLTVV.